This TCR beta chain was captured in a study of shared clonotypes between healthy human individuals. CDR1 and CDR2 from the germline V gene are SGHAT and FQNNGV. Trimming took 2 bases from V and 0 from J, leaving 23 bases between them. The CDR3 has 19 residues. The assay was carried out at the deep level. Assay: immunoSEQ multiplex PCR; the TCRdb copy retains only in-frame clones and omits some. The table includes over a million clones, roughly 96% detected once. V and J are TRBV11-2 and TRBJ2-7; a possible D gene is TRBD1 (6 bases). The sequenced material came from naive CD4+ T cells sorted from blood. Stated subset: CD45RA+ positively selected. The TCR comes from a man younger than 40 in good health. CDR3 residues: CASSLSLPSLYRDSYEQYF. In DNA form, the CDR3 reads TGTGCCAGCAGCTTATCCCTCCCCAGCTTATACAGGGACTCCTACGAGCAGTACTTC.